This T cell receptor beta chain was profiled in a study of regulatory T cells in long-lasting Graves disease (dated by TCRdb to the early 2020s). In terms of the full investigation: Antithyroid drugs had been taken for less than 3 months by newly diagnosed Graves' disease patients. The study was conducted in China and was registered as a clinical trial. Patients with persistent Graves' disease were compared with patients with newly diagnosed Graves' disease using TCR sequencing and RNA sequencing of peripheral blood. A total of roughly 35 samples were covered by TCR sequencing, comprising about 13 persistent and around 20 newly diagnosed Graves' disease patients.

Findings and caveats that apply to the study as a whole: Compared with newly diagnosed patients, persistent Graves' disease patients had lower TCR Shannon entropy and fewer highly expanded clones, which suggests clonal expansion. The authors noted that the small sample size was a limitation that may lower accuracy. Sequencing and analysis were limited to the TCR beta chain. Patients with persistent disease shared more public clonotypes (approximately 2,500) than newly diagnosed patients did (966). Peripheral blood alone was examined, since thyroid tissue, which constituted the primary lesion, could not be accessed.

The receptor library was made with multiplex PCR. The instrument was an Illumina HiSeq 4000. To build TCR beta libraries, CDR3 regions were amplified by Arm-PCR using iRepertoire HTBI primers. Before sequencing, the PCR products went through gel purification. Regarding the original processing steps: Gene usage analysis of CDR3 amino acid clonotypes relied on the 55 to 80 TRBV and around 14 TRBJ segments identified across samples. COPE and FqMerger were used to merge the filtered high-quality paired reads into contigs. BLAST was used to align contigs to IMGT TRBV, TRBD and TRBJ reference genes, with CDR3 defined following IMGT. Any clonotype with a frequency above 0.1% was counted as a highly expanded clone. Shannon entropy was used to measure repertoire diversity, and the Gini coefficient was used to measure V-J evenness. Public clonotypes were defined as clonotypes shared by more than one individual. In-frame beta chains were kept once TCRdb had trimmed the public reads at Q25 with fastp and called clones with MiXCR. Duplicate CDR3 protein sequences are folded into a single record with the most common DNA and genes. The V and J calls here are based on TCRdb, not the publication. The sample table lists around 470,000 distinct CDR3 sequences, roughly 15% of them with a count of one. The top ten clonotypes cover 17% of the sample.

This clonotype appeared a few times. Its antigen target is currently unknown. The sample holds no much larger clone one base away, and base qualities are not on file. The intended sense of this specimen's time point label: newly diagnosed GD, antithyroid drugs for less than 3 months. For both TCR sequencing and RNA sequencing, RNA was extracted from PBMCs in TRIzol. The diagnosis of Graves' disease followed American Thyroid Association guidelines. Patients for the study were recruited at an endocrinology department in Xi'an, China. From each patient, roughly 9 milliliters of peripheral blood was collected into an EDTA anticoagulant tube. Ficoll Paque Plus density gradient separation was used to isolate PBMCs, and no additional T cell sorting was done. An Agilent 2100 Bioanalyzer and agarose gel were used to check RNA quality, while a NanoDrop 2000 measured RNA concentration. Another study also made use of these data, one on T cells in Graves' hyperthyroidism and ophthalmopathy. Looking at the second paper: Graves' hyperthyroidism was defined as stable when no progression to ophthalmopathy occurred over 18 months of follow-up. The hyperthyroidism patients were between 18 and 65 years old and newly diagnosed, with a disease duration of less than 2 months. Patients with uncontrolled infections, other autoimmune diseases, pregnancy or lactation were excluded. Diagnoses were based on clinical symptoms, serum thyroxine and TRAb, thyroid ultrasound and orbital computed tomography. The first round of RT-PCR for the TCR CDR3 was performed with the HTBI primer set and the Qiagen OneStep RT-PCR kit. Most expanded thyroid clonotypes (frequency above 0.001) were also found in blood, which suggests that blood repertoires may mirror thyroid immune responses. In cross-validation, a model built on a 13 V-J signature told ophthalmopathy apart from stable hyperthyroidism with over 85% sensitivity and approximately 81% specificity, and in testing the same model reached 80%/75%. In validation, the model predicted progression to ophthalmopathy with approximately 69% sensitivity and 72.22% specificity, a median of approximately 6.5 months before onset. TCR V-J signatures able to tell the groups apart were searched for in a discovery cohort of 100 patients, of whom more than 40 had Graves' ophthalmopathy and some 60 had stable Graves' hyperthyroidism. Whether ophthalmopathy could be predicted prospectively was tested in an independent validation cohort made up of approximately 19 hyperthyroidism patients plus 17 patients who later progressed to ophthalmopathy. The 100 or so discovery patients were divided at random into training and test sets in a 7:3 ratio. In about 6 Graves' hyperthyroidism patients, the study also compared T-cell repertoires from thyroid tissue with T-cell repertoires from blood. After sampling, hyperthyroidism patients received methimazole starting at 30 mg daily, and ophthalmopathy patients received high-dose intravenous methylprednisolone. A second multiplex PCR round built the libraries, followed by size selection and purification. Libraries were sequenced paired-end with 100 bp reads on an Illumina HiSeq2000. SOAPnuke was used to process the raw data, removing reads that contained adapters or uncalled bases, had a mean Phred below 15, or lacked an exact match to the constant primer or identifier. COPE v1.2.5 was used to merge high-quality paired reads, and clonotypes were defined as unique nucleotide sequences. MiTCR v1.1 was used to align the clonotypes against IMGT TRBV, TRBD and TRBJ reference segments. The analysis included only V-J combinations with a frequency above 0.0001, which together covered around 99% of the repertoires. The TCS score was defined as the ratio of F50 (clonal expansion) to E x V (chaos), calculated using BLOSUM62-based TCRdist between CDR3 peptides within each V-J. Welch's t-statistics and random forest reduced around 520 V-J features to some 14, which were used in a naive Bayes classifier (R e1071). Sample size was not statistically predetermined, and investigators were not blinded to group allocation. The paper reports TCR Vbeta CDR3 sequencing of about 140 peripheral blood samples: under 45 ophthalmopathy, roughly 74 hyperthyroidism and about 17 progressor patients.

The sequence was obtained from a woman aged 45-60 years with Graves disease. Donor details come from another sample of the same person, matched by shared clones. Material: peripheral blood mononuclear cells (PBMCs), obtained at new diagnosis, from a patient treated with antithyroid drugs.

The CDR3 corresponds to CASSPRQEGLYEQYF. The DNA sequence is as follows: TGTGCCAGCAGCCCCCGACAGGAGGGCCTTTACGAGCAGTACTTC. The chain was built from TRBV13 and TRBJ2-7; the D gene is possibly TRBD1 or TRBD2, each agreeing over 6 bases. The germline V gene encodes CDR1 PRHDT and CDR2 FYEKMQ (reference sequence). The trim is 5 bases for V and 4 bases for J, with a gap of 18 bases between the germline ends. The CDR3 covers 15 residues, taking in both the cysteine and the phenylalanine. Only CDR3 DNA is held: 45 bases, read in frame from base 1.